This record looks at one T cell receptor beta chain sequence and its context. The antigen this receptor binds is unknown. Within one base of it there is no much larger clone, and no base qualities were kept. Only healthy Caucasian donors were included. Three pairs of female monozygotic twins, all aged roughly 18 to 29 years, were included in the twin cohort. RNA for TCR libraries was isolated from peripheral blood mononuclear cells. The sample originates from a study of identical twins listed by TCRdb under 2016. Looking at the study overall: TCR alpha and beta repertoires from monozygotic twins, unrelated adults of various ages and cord blood were deep-sequenced to test whether fetal clonotypes persist. To rule out contamination, replicate twin experiments were performed at different times with different library preparation protocols.

Overall study outcomes, separate from this receptor: Compared with coincidental sharing between unrelated individuals, an excess of low generation-probability sequences was observed among out-of-frame TCR alpha sequences shared between twins. Abundant cord blood beta clonotypes had fewer insertions, young adult naive repertoires showed a similar but weaker trend, and memory repertoires showed no such trend. Because the same donors could not be followed over many years, the conclusions relied on cross-sectional statistical analysis. In beta out-of-frame sequences, excess twin sharing was weaker, because having fewer shared sequences lowered the signal-to-noise ratio. Zero-insertion analyses could be partly confounded by invariant T cells such as MAIT and iNKT, though diverse VJ usage argued against such confounding for most clonotypes. In monozygotic twins, recombination models systematically underestimated out-of-frame TCR alpha sharing, but the models matched the sharing seen between unrelated individuals.

Reading from cysteine to phenylalanine, the CDR3 counts 15 amino acids. The only DNA kept is the CDR3, 45 bases in frame from the first base. The germline V gene (reference sequence) provides CDR1 DFQATT and CDR2 SNEGSKA. Germline trimming: 0 bases from V, 3 bases from J; junction bases outside gene matches: 5. The library relied on 5' RACE. The listed sequencing device is Illumina HiSeq 2000. Template switching introduced a universal primer binding site; the final cDNA contained a unique molecular identifier, enabling accurate counting of TCR cDNA molecules. Specific primers in the conserved constant-segment region were used to synthesize first-strand cDNA for the TCR alpha and beta chains. To control for contamination, every cDNA library was double barcoded, receiving both a SMART-Mk sample barcode and Illumina barcodes. TruSeq adapter sequences along with Illumina sample barcodes were introduced in two successive PCR steps. TCR alpha and beta cDNA libraries were sequenced on the Illumina HiSeq platform with custom primers. As for the authors' bioinformatics: MiGEC was used to process raw reads and extract unique molecular identifiers, and MiXCR was used to find CDR3 positions. For each individual, recombination models were inferred using an EM algorithm with the repgenHMM and IGoR tools. The analysis of shared clonotypes was done with the tcR package in R, with sharing normalized by the product of cloneset sizes. Out-of-frame nonproductive sequences were analyzed to study raw recombination free of thymic and clonal selection effects. TCRdb reanalyzed the raw reads on its own, using fastp at Q25 for trimming and MiXCR for clone calling, and kept in-frame beta chains. Rows are combined by CDR3 protein, so each entry shows the most common genes and DNA. The V and J calls and clone size are TCRdb's, not the authors'. Within this sample are about 890,000 distinct CDR3 sequences, with 12% of them counted one time only. Around 1.5% of the sample rests with the top ten.

These same records also appear under a second study, on yellow fever vaccine responses in identical twins. That second report states: According to the authors, the vaccine-induced T cell response in identical twins seemed to be partly convergent and partly specific to each individual. The study precisely tracked vaccine-responding T cell clones in identical twins.

This clonotype originated in a woman under 30 in good health. The V gene is TRBV20-1 and the J gene is TRBJ2-7, and 10 junctional nucleotides match TRBD2. What was sequenced was PBMCs. This receptor carries the CDR3 CSARDEGLAVYEQYF. The nucleotide sequence is given as TGCAGTGCTAGAGATGAAGGACTAGCGGTCTACGAGCAGTACTTC.